Each of the 24 T cell receptor beta chains below was sequenced from the same sample in a study of blood T cell repertoires in COVID-19. Only in-frame clones appear in the TCRdb table, and some are missing; sequencing was by immunoSEQ multiplex PCR. The sample records about 140,000 clones, almost 85% being singletons. The sequenced material came from peripheral blood. These receptors were taken from a man over 45 with acute or convalescent COVID-19.

This chain connects TRBV7-3 to TRBJ2-1, with a possible D match to TRBD1 (6 bases). There are 13 residues in the CDR3. V was shortened by 5 bases and J by 10 bases, with 15 bases between the two germline ends. From germline, CDR1 is SGHTA and CDR2 FQGTGA. DNA for the CDR3: TGTGCCAGCAGCAAGATGACAGGAGAAGAGCAGTTCTTC. Translated: CASSKMTGEEQFF. The full variable domain, rest sourced from reference TRBV7-3 and TRBJ2-1, is GAGVSQTPSNKVTEKGKYVELRCDPISGHTALYWYRQSLGQGPEFLIYFQGTGAADDSGLPNDRFFAVRPEGSVSTLKIQRTERGDSAVYLCASSKMTGEEQFFGPGTRLTVL.

The rearrangement links TRBV19 to TRBJ2-5, with D maybe TRBD2 (7 bases). The CDR3 is 14 amino acids. The germline gives CDR1 LNHDA, CDR2 SQIVND (reference sequence). Deletions cut 8 bases from V and 2 bases from J, with 15 bases between. This chain's CDR3 is CASLGGAGQETQYF. The CDR3 nucleotides read TGTGCCAGTCTTGGGGGGGCCGGGCAAGAGACCCAGTACTTC.

The chain carries TRBV18 and TRBJ2-7; 9 bases match TRBD1. Germline loops: CDR1 KGHSH, CDR2 LQKENI. Trimming at V came to 4 bases and at J to 6 bases, leaving 7 bases not matched to a gene. The CDR3 has 14 amino acids. In DNA form, the CDR3 reads TGTGCCAGCTCACTTTGGGACAGGGACCGCGAGCAGTACTTC. Its translation: CASSLWDRDREQYF. Variable domain in full (rest from reference TRBV18 and TRBJ2-7): NAGVMQNPRHLVRRRGQEARLRCSPMKGHSHVYWYRQLPEEGLKFMVYLQKENIIDESGMPKERFSAEFPKEGPSILRIQQVVRGDSAAYFCASSLWDRDREQYFGPGTRLTVT.

This CDR3 reads CASSQIQGGPSNQPQHF. CDR3 DNA: TGTGCCAGCAGCCAAATACAGGGGGGGCCTTCGAATCAGCCCCAGCATTTT. The V call is TRBV4-2, the J call TRBJ1-5; TRBD1 agrees at 8 bases. J was trimmed by 4 bases and V by 2 bases; bases with no gene match: 10. The CDR3 contains 17 residues. Germline V gene sequence: CDR1 LGHNA, CDR2 YNFKEQ.

The chain carries TRBV4-1 and TRBJ2-7; D possibly corresponds to TRBD1 (5 bases). Germline CDR1 MGHRA, CDR2 YSYEKL. This CDR3 has 15 amino acids. Trimming stripped 0 bases from V and 2 bases from J, with 11 bases between. In DNA form, the CDR3 reads TGCGCCAGCAGCCAAGACAGGGTTGCGGCCTACGAGCAGTACTTC. This translates into CASSQDRVAAYEQYF.

The rearrangement links TRBV6-6 to TRBJ1-4, with 8 bases lining up with TRBD1. From germline, CDR1 is MNHNY and CDR2 SVGAGI (reference sequence). The J segment lost 5 bases and the V segment lost 10 bases, leaving 6 bases of the junction unmatched. The length of the CDR3 is 13 residues. In nucleotides, the CDR3 is TGTGCCACACACAGGGGGGAAAATGAAAAACTGTTTTTT. Its protein product is CATHRGENEKLFF.

The chain is built from TRBV6-5 and TRBJ2-2, with TRBD1 identical over 11 bases. CDR1 MNHEY and CDR2 SVGAGI come from the germline V gene. The trim removed 7 bases at V and 7 bases at J, leaving 5 bases unmatched. The CDR3 totals 14 residues. This CDR3 is CASNPGQGDGELFF. CDR3 nucleotide sequence: TGTGCCAGCAATCCGGGACAGGGGGACGGGGAGCTGTTTTTT.

V gene TRBV18 combines with J gene TRBJ1-1, with 9 bases matching TRBD1. The germline gives CDR1 KGHSH, CDR2 LQKENI. This CDR3 is 14 amino acids long. Germline trimming cut 3 bases from V and 6 bases from J; bases unmatched to any gene: 5. In DNA, the CDR3 is TGTGCCAGCTCACCCCTGGACAGGGGCGCTGAAGCTTTCTTT. It yields the protein CASSPLDRGAEAFF.

This clone has a handful of counts. V is TRBV5-7 and J is TRBJ2-3; TRBD1 aligns across 7 bases. TRBV5-7 is labeled an ORF, and its function is uncertain. V dropped 2 bases and J dropped 8; count of bases not matched to a gene: 8. The CDR3 has 14 residues. The CDR3 bases are TGTGCCAGCAGCTTAAGACAGGGATGCGGTACGCAGTATTTT. Its translation is CASSLRQGCGTQYF.

This clone was detected only a few times. This chain joins TRBV7-2 and TRBJ1-5; 8 bases are a match to TRBD1. After removal of 6 bases from V and 6 bases from J, the junction contained 7 bases not matched to a gene. This CDR3 region has 14 residues. Germline V gene data show CDR1 as SGHTA and CDR2 as FQGNSA. The chain's CDR3 is CASRQGAQGQPQHF. The CDR3 coding sequence is TGTGCCAGCAGGCAGGGGGCTCAAGGTCAGCCCCAGCATTTT. Looking up the rest from reference TRBV7-2 and TRBJ1-5 gives the full variable domain: GAGVSQSPSNKVTEKGKDVELRCDPISGHTALYWYRQSLGQGLEFLIYFQGNSAPDKSGLPSDRFSAERTGGSVSTLTIQRTQQEDSAVYLCASRQGAQGQPQHFGDGTRLSIL.

The genes are TRBV5-1 and TRBJ1-2, with D possibly being TRBD1 (6 bases). V lost 0 bases to trimming and J lost 6 bases, with 12 bases between them. CDR3 length: 14 residues. Germline V gives CDR1 SGHRS, CDR2 YFSETQ. The CDR3 spells CASSLDRTVDGYTF. The CDR3 nucleotides are TGCGCCAGCAGCTTGGACAGGACAGTAGATGGCTACACCTTC.

The J gene is TRBJ2-5, the V gene TRBV6-2 or TRBV6-3; D is possibly TRBD2 (5 bases). This CDR3 is 11 amino acids long. V lost 4 bases to trimming and J lost 5 bases, with 5 bases between them. Germline assignment: CDR1 MNHEY and CDR2 SVGEGT. Here the CDR3 reads CASSSGETQYF. In DNA form, the CDR3 reads TGTGCCAGCAGTTCGGGGGAGACCCAGTACTTC.

J is TRBJ1-1 and V is TRBV25-1, with D perhaps matching TRBD1 (6 bases). V shed 1 base and J shed 10 bases, with 13 bases lying between them. Germline V CDR1 and CDR2: MGHDK, SYGVNS. The CDR3 loop spans 13 amino acids. The CDR3 sequence is CASSESWGRGAFF. CDR3 in DNA: TGTGCCAGCAGTGAATCATGGGGGCGTGGAGCTTTCTTT. Full variable domain (rest looked up from reference TRBV25-1 and TRBJ1-1): EADIYQTPRYLVIGTGKKITLECSQTMGHDKMYWYQQDPGMELHLIHYSYGVNSTEKGDLSSESTVSRIRTEHFPLTLESARPSHTSQYLCASSESWGRGAFFGQGTRLTVV.

V gene TRBV6-4 combines with J gene TRBJ1-1; 7 bases fit TRBD1. There are 13 residues in the CDR3. The trim removed 6 bases at V and 4 bases at J, leaving 5 bases unmatched. CDR1 and CDR2 from the germline V gene are MRHNA and SNTAGT. CDR3 DNA sequence: TGTGCCAGCAGGAACAGGGGAGGCACTGAAGCTTTCTTT. This translates into CASRNRGGTEAFF.

The V gene is TRBV27, the J gene TRBJ1-3; D is possibly TRBD1 (6 bases). V dropped 5 bases and J dropped 4 bases, with 15 bases sitting between them. CDR1 MNHEY and CDR2 SMNVEV come from the germline V gene (reference sequence). This CDR3 is built from 15 residues. The CDR3 DNA reads as TGTGCCAGCAGTCAGGGGCCAGGGTCGGGAAACACCATATATTTT. Residues: CASSQGPGSGNTIYF.

This chain joins TRBV6-6 and TRBJ1-3; D is uncertain. CDR3 length: 16 amino acids. Trimming removed 2 bases at V and 0 bases at J, with 11 bases between. Germline values: CDR1 MNHNY, CDR2 SVGAGI (reference sequence). CDR3 DNA sequence: TGTGCCAGCAGTTACGGCGCGACTGACTCTGGAAACACCATATATTTT. Amino acid sequence: CASSYGATDSGNTIYF.

The J gene is TRBJ1-3, the V gene TRBV27; D not resolved. The CDR3 is 16 residues long. From germline, CDR1 is MNHEY and CDR2 SMNVEV (reference sequence). V was pared by 5 bases and J by 4 bases, with 18 bases between. The CDR3 nucleotides are TGTGCCAGCAGTCTGGAGGGTGGAAGAGAGGGAAACACCATATATTTT. This gives the protein CASSLEGGREGNTIYF.

The V call is TRBV5-6, the J call TRBJ2-1; tentative D call: TRBD1 (6 bases). V was pared by 4 bases and J by 0 bases, with 11 bases between. This CDR3 is 15 amino acids long. Germline V gene data show CDR1 as SGHDT and CDR2 as YYEEEE. The CDR3 protein is CASSRGQISYNEQFF. CDR3 nucleotide sequence: TGTGCCAGCAGCAGGGGACAAATCTCCTACAATGAGCAGTTCTTC.

The chain joins TRBV3-1 (or the pseudogene TRBV3-2) to TRBJ2-7, with TRBD1 identical over 11 bases. This CDR3 is 15 amino acids long. The V gene end was trimmed by 3 bases and the J gene end by 3 bases; junction bases not matched to a gene: 4. Germline CDR1 and CDR2: LGHDT and YNNKEL (reference sequence). CDR3 sequence (DNA): TGTGCCAGCAGCCAGGGGGGACAGGGGGGCTACGAGCAGTACTTC. It specifies CASSQGGQGGYEQYF.

The rearrangement links TRBV3-1 (or the pseudogene TRBV3-2) to TRBJ2-7, with unresolved D. Germline values: CDR1 LGHDT, CDR2 YNNKEL (reference sequence). Trimming shortened V by 5 bases and J by 0 bases, and 5 bases separated the two germline ends. The CDR3 sequence is 12 residues long. The CDR3 DNA reads as TGTGCCAGCAGCTATAGCTCCTACGAGCAGTACTTC. Translation gives CASSYSSYEQYF.

The chain uses TRBV28 and TRBJ1-5, with D perhaps TRBD1 (5 bases). V was shortened by 2 bases and J by 0 bases, with 8 bases between the two germline ends. Germline assignment: CDR1 MDHEN and CDR2 SYDVKM. The CDR3 covers 15 residues. In DNA, the CDR3 is TGTGCCAGCAGTTTAGGGGGGGGTAGCAATCAGCCCCAGCATTTT. Residues: CASSLGGGSNQPQHF.

The rearrangement joins TRBV9 to TRBJ2-5, with 9 bases identical to TRBD1. Unmatched junction bases numbered 11, after V lost 3 bases and J lost 5 bases. In germline, CDR1 is SGDLS, CDR2 YYNGEE. The CDR3 sequence is 16 residues long. The CDR3 protein is CASSAGPGQGSETQYF. CDR3 bases: TGTGCCAGCAGCGCCGGCCCGGGACAGGGCTCGGAGACCCAGTACTTC.

This chain uses TRBV19 with TRBJ2-7; TRBD1 aligns across 8 bases. The CDR3 extends over 15 amino acids. V trimming: 4 bases; J trimming: 1 base; junction bases outside the gene matches: 6. Germline CDR1 and CDR2: LNHDA and SQIVND (reference sequence). The CDR3 spells CASSKSNRGSYEQYF. DNA for the CDR3: TGTGCCAGTAGTAAGTCGAACAGGGGGTCCTACGAGCAGTACTTC.

V usage is TRBV23-1 and J usage is TRBJ1-2; TRBD1 matches at 10 bases. TRBV23-1 is known as an ORF, though its function is uncertain. V dropped 3 bases and J dropped 8; count of bases not matched to a gene: 6. The CDR3 covers 14 residues. The CDR3 spells CASSHLDRGRGYTF. CDR3 sequence (DNA): TGCGCCAGCAGTCATCTCGACAGGGGGCGAGGCTACACCTTC.